The 20 T cell receptor beta chains presented below share a single source sample, sequenced in a study of brain T cells in children with intractable seizures. Time point denoted: blood from clinic visit 5 months post-surgery; TSC patient then seizure free. Using immunoSEQ multiplex PCR, the repertoire was profiled, and TCRdb retains in-frame clones only, with some absent. The table shows about 340,000 clones, with about 93% occurring only once. Sequenced here: peripheral blood, sampled around 5 months after surgery. All receptors come from a boy under three years old with tuberous sclerosis and intractable seizures.

The chain couples TRBV6-5 to TRBJ1-2, with D maybe TRBD1 (6 bases). Germline assignment: CDR1 MNHEY and CDR2 SVGAGI. Trimming took 8 bases from V and 3 from J, leaving 7 bases between them. The CDR3 has 11 residues. CDR3 amino acids: CASGGYYGYTF. The DNA of the CDR3 is TGTGCCAGCGGGGGCTACTATGGCTACACCTTC.

Concerning this clone: The same CDR3 arises from other DNA sequences in this sample as well. This rearrangement joins TRBV7-9 to TRBJ2-2, with D unresolved. Germline V lookup: CDR1 SEHNR, CDR2 FQNEAQ (reference sequence). Trimming left V 9 bases short and J 3 bases short, with 2 bases between. The CDR3 runs 10 residues. The CDR3 nucleotides read TGTGCCAGTGACACCGGGGAGCTGTTTTTT. It encodes CASDTGELFF.

The chain uses TRBV30 and TRBJ1-2; 7 bases are shared with TRBD1. CDR3 length equals 11 residues. The germline V gene encodes CDR1 GTSNPN and CDR2 SVGIG (reference sequence). V lost 3 bases and J lost 7; bases outside the gene matches: 2. The CDR3 DNA reads as TGTGCCTGGAGCCAGGGGGGTGGCTACACCTTC. It is translated as CAWSQGGGYTF.

The V call is TRBV20-1, the J call TRBJ2-5, with D hard to call. Trimming shortened V by 0 bases and J by 3 bases, and 2 bases separated the two germline ends. CDR3 length: 11 amino acids. Germline V gene sequence: CDR1 DFQATT, CDR2 SNEGSKA (reference sequence). CDR3 coding DNA: TGCAGTGCTAGAGATAAAGAGACCCAGTACTTC. Residues: CSARDKETQYF.

This clone was seen only a few times. This chain links TRBV7-9 with TRBJ2-1; D gene uncertain. The germline V gene encodes CDR1 SEHNR and CDR2 FQNEAQ (reference sequence). The CDR3 extends over 12 amino acids. Trimming pared 4 bases from V and 7 bases from J, leaving 8 bases between. In nucleotides, the CDR3 is TGTGCCAGCAGCTCGGGTGGGAATGAGCAGTTCTTC. This sequence encodes CASSSGGNEQFF.

CDR3 in DNA: TGTGCCAGCAGTTTCTCGCGAGGGGCTGGACAGCCCCAGCATTTT. Protein product: CASSFSRGAGQPQHF. The V and J genes are TRBV6-5 and TRBJ1-5, with D tentatively TRBD1 (5 bases). The CDR3 extends over 15 amino acids. Per germline, CDR1 MNHEY and CDR2 SVGAGI. Trimming shortened V by 4 bases and J by 7 bases, and 17 bases separated the two germline ends.

The table lists this clone with a count of one. This rearrangement joins TRBV19 to TRBJ1-2; D is perhaps TRBD1 (5 bases). The CDR3 runs 14 residues. Germline values: CDR1 LNHDA, CDR2 SQIVND (reference sequence). Trimming cost V 7 bases and J 5 bases, with 17 bases left between them. The DNA for the CDR3 is TGTGCCAGTAAGGGGAAAGGAAGGGATTATGGCTACACCTTC. The encoded protein is CASKGKGRDYGYTF.

In nucleotides, the CDR3 is TGTGCCAGCTCACCCCCGGGGTCCCAAGAGCAGTACTTC. Its protein product is CASSPPGSQEQYF. The chain links TRBV18 to TRBJ2-7, with TRBD2 as a possible D gene (5 bases). V was cut by 3 bases and J by 7 bases, with 13 bases left in between. The CDR3 loop spans 13 amino acids. Germline V lookup: CDR1 KGHSH, CDR2 LQKENI.

The J gene is TRBJ1-5, the V gene TRBV19, with D unresolved. The germline CDR1 and CDR2 sequences are LNHDA and SQIVND (reference sequence). V shed 3 bases and J shed 4 bases, with 16 bases lying between them. The CDR3 is 16 amino acids. In DNA form, the CDR3 reads TGTGCCAGTAGTATTTCTTCGGGAGTAAGAAATCAGCCCCAGCATTTT. Translation gives CASSISSGVRNQPQHF.

The V and J genes are TRBV19 and TRBJ1-6, with D maybe TRBD1 (6 bases). Between the trimmed V and J ends, which lost 6 bases and 7 bases, there was a span of 16 bases. Germline V lookup: CDR1 LNHDA, CDR2 SQIVND (reference sequence). CDR3 length: 15 residues. As DNA, the CDR3 is TGTGCCAGTAGGACGACAGGTTCCCGAAATTCACCCCTCCACTTT. This translates into CASRTTGSRNSPLHF.

The chain is built from TRBV4-2 and TRBJ2-3, with D perhaps matching TRBD2 (5 bases). There are 16 residues in the CDR3. The germline V and J ends were trimmed by 1 base and 0 bases, with 11 bases remaining between them. Germline CDR1 reads LGHNA; CDR2 reads YNFKEQ. This chain's CDR3 is CASSQVQRSSTDTQYF. CDR3 coding DNA: TGTGCCAGCAGCCAAGTTCAGCGGTCTAGCACAGATACGCAGTATTTT.

The J gene is TRBJ1-5, the V gene TRBV10-3; TRBD1 aligns across 9 bases. This CDR3 contains 14 residues. Per germline, CDR1 ENHRY and CDR2 SYGVKD. The ends lost 6 bases at V and 7 bases at J; junction bases unmatched: 7. The CDR3 coding sequence is TGTGCCATCAGCGAGGGGGACAGGGAACAGCCCCAGCATTTT. It is translated as CAISEGDREQPQHF.

Written as DNA, the CDR3 is TGTGCCAGCAGCCACTGGAGGAGGGAAACAGATACGCAGTATTTT. Its translation is CASSHWRRETDTQYF. The chain has TRBV6-5 and TRBJ2-3, with D maybe TRBD2 (6 bases). V dropped 6 bases and J dropped 3 bases, with 16 bases sitting between them. CDR1 MNHEY and CDR2 SVGAGI come from the germline V gene. The CDR3 runs 15 residues.

V is TRBV6-5 and J is TRBJ2-5, with TRBD1 as a possible D gene (5 bases). Germline CDR1 and CDR2: MNHEY and SVGAGI. This CDR3 contains 15 residues. V lost 8 bases and J lost 2, with 18 bases in between. This CDR3 reads CASSTAGRLQETQYF. The CDR3 DNA reads TGTGCCAGCTCGACGGCAGGGCGTTTGCAAGAGACCCAGTACTTC.

This rearrangement joins TRBV15 to TRBJ2-7; possible D gene TRBD1, 6 bases. Germline values: CDR1 LNHNV, CDR2 YYDKDF (reference sequence). The ends were cut back, 0 bases at V and 4 bases at J, with 10 bases in the middle. This CDR3 has 14 residues. The DNA of the CDR3 is TGTGCCACCAGCAGAGAGGACAGTGGTTACGAGCAGTACTTC. The encoded protein is CATSREDSGYEQYF. The full variable domain, its missing parts supplied by reference TRBV15 and TRBJ2-7, is DAMVIQNPRYQVTQFGKPVTLSCSQTLNHNVMYWYQQKSSQAPKLLFHYYDKDFNNEADTPDNFQSRRPNTSFCFLDIRSPGLGDTAMYLCATSREDSGYEQYFGPGTRLTVT.

The rearrangement uses TRBV11-2 and TRBJ1-4, with D unresolved. This CDR3 comprises 15 residues. Trimming left V 4 bases short and J 0 bases short, with 9 bases between. Germline CDR1 SGHAT, CDR2 FQNNGV. As DNA, the CDR3 is TGTGCCAGCAGCTACCCGGCTGCAACTAATGAAAAACTGTTTTTT. Protein sequence: CASSYPAATNEKLFF.

This chain uses TRBV5-4 with TRBJ2-5; 10 bases agree with TRBD1. With 0 bases clipped from V and 4 bases from J, the junction kept 6 bases outside the gene matches. Germline V gene sequence: CDR1 SGHNT, CDR2 YYREEE (reference sequence). The CDR3 totals 16 residues. The CDR3 DNA follows: TGTGCCAGCAGCTTGGGATCCCGGGACAGGGGAGAGACCCAGTACTTC. Protein: CASSLGSRDRGETQYF.

The rearrangement uses TRBV5-1 and TRBJ2-7; unclear D gene. The germline V and J ends were trimmed by 7 bases and 2 bases, with 10 bases remaining between them. Germline-derived CDR1 and CDR2 are SGHRS and YFSETQ. CDR3 length: 12 residues. CDR3 coding DNA: TGCGCCAGCTATGTTGACCCCTACGAGCAGTACTTC. Its translation: CASYVDPYEQYF.

The J gene is TRBJ2-1, the V gene TRBV9; 7 nucleotides align to TRBD2. The germline V gene has CDR1 SGDLS and CDR2 YYNGEE. The J segment lost 4 bases and the V segment lost 0 bases, leaving 4 bases of the junction unmatched. CDR3 length: 15 amino acids. This CDR3 reads CASSVESGAYNEQFF. The CDR3 DNA reads as TGTGCCAGCAGCGTAGAAAGCGGGGCGTACAATGAGCAGTTCTTC.

The rearrangement joins TRBV29-1 to TRBJ2-1, with 7 bases that match TRBD1. The V segment lost 7 bases and the J segment 8 bases; nucleotides outside the gene matches: 11. Germline CDR1 reads SQVTM; CDR2 reads ANQGSEA. The CDR3 has 13 residues. CDR3 protein: CSARTGLRDEQFF. CDR3 coding DNA: TGCAGCGCCAGGACAGGTTTGAGAGATGAGCAGTTCTTC.